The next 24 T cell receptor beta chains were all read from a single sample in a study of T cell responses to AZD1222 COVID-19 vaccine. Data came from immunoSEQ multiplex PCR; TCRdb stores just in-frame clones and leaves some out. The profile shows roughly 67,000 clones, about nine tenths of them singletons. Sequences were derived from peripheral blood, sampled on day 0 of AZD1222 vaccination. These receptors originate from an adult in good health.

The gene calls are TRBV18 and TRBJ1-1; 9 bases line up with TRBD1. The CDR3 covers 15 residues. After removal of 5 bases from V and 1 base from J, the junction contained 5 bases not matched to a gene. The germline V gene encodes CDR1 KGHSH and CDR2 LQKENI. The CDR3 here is CASSTKQGANTEAFF. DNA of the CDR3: TGTGCCAGCTCAACAAAACAGGGGGCGAACACTGAAGCTTTCTTT.

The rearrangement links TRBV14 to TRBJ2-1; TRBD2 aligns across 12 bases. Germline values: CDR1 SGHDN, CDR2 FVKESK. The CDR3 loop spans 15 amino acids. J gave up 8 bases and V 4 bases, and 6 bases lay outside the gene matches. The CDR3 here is CASSPRLAGAYEQFF. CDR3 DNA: TGTGCCAGCAGCCCCAGACTAGCGGGAGCCTATGAGCAGTTCTTC.

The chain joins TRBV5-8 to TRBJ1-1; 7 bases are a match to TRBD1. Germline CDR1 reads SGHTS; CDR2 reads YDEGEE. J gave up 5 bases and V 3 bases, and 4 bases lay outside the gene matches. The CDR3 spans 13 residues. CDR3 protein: CASSYYRGTEAFF. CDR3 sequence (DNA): TGTGCCAGCAGCTATTACAGGGGTACTGAAGCTTTCTTT.

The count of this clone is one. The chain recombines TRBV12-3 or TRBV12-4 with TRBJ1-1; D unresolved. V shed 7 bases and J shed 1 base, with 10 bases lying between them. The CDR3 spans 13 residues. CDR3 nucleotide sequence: TGTGCCAGCACCCGAAGGGCGAACACTGAAGCTTTCTTT. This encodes CASTRRANTEAFF.

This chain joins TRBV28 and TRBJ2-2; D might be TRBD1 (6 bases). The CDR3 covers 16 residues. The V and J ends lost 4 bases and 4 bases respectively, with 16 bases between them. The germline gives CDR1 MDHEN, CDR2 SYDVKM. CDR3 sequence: CASSSPGTRFTGELFF. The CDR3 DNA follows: TGTGCCAGCAGTTCACCCGGGACACGGTTCACCGGGGAGCTGTTTTTT.

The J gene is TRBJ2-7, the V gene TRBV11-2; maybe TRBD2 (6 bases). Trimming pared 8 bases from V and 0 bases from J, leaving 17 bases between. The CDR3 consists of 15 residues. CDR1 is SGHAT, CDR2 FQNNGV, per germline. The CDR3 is CASDPGLPNSYEQYF. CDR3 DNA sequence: TGTGCCAGCGACCCCGGACTACCAAACTCCTACGAGCAGTACTTC. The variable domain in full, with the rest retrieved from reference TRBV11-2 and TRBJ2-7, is EAGVAQSPRYKIIEKRQSVAFWCNPISGHATLYWYQQILGQGPKLLIQFQNNGVVDDSQLPKDRFSAERLKGVDSTLKIQPAKLEDSAVYLCASDPGLPNSYEQYFGPGTRLTVT.

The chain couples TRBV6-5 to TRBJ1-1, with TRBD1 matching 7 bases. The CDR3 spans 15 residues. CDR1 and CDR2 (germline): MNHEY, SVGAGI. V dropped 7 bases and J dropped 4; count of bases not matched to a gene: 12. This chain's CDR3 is CASIPLQGMITEAFF. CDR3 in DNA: TGTGCCAGCATTCCCTTACAGGGGATGATCACTGAAGCTTTCTTT.

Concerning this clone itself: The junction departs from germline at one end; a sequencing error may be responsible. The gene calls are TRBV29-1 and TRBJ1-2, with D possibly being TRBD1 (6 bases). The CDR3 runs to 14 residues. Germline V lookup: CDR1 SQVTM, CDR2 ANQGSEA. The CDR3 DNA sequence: TGCAGCGTTGATACCCCGACAGGTAACAATGGCTACACCTTC. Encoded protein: CSVDTPTGNNGYTF. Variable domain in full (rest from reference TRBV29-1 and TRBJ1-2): SAVISQKPSRDICQRGTSLTIQCQVDSQVTMMFWYRQQPGQSLTLIATANQGSEATYESGFVIDKFPISRPNLTFSTLTVSNMSPEDSSIYLCSVDTPTGNNGYTFGSGTRLTVV.

The CDR3 here is CASAGGWGNTIYF. The CDR3, as DNA: TGTGCCAGCGCAGGGGGCTGGGGAAACACCATATATTTT. This chain joins TRBV19 and TRBJ1-3; 8 bases line up with TRBD1. The CDR3 covers 13 residues. V dropped 9 bases and J dropped 4; count of bases not matched to a gene: 5. CDR1 is LNHDA and CDR2 is SQIVND in the germline V gene (reference sequence).

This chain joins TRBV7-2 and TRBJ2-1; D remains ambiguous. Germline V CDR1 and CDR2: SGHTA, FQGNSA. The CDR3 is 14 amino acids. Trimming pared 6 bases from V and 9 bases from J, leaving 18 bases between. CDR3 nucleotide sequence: TGTGCCAGCAGATCCGGCTCAGTGGTGGGTGAGCAGTTCTTC. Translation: CASRSGSVVGEQFF. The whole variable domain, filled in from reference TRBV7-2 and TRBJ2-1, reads GAGVSQSPSNKVTEKGKDVELRCDPISGHTALYWYRQSLGQGLEFLIYFQGNSAPDKSGLPSDRFSAERTGGSVSTLTIQRTQQEDSAVYLCASRSGSVVGEQFFGPGTRLTVL.

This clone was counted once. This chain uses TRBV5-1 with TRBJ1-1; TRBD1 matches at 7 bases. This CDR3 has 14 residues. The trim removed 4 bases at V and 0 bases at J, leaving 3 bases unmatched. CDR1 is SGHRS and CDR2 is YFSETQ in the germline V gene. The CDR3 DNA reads TGCGCCAGCAGCCGACAGGGCCTGAACACTGAAGCTTTCTTT. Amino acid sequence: CASSRQGLNTEAFF.

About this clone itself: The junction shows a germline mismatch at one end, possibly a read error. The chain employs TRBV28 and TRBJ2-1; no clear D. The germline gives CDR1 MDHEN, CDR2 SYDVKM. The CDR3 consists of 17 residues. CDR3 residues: CASSVRVGIRIYNEQFF. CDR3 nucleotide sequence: TGTGCCAGCAGCGTTAGGGTAGGGATTAGGATCTACAATGAACAGTTCTTC.

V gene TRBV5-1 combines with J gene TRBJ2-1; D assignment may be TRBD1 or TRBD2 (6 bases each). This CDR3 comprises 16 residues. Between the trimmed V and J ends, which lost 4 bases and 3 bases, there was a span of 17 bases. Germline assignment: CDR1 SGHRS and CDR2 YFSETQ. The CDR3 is CASSLLGGGDYNEQFF. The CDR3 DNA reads TGCGCCAGCAGCCTCCTCGGAGGGGGAGACTACAATGAGCAGTTCTTC.

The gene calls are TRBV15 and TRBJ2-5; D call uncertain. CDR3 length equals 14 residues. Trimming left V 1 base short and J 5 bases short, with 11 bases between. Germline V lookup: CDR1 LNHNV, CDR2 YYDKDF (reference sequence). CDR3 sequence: CATSRAFNLETQYF. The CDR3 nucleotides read TGTGCCACCAGCAGAGCGTTTAACCTCGAGACCCAGTACTTC.

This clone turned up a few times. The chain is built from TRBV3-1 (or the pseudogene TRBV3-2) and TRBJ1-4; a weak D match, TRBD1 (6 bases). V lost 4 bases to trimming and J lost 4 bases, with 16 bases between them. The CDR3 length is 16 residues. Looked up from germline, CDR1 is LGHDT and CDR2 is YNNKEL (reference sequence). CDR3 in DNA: TGTGCCAGCAGCCCTCCCCTCAGGGGATTTAATGAAAAACTGTTTTTT. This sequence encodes CASSPPLRGFNEKLFF.

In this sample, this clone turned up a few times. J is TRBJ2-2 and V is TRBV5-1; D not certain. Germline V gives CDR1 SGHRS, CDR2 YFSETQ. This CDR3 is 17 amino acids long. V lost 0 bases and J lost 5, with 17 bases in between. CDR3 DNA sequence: TGCGCCAGCAGCTTGGTTGGCACCTCTTATGCTACCGGGGAGCTGTTTTTT. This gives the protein CASSLVGTSYATGELFF.

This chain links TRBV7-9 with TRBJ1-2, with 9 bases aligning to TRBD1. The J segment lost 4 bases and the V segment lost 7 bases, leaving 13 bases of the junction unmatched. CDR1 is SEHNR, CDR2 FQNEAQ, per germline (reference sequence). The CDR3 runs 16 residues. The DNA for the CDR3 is TGTGCCAGCACCCCCCTCGGGGGACAGGGTCTCTATGGCTACACCTTC. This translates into CASTPLGGQGLYGYTF.

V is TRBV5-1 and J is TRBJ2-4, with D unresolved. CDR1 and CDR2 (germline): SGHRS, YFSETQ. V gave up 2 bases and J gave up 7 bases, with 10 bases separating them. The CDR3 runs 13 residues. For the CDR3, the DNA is TGCGCCAGCAGCTTAGAGAGGCCTAACATTCAGTACTTC. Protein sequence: CASSLERPNIQYF.

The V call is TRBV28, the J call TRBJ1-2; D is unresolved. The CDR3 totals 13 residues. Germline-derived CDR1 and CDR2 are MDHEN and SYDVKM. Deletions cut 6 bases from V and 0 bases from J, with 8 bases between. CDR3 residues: CASSDTANYGYTF. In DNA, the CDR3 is TGTGCCAGCAGCGACACAGCTAACTATGGCTACACCTTC.

Here the CDR3 DNA reads TGTGCCAGCAGTTCGGACAGGGCAAATGGCTACACCTTC. Translating gives CASSSDRANGYTF. The chain couples TRBV2 to TRBJ1-2; 8 bases are a match to TRBD1. The J segment lost 6 bases and the V segment lost 5 bases, leaving 5 bases of the junction unmatched. CDR1 is SNHLY and CDR2 is FYNNEI in the germline V gene. The CDR3 is made up of 13 amino acids.

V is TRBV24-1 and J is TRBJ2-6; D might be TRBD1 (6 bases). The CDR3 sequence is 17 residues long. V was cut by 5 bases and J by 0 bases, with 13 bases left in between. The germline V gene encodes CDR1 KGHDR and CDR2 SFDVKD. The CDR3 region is CATSAPGVNSGANVLTF. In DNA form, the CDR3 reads TGTGCCACCAGTGCTCCAGGGGTGAACTCTGGGGCCAACGTCCTGACTTTC.

The CDR3 sequence is CASSDGPGGHEQFF. CDR3 DNA: TGTGCCAGCAGTGACGGCCCCGGAGGGCATGAGCAGTTCTTC. The chain couples TRBV2 to TRBJ2-1; D perhaps matches TRBD2 (6 bases). Per the germline V gene, CDR1 is SNHLY and CDR2 is FYNNEI. CDR3 length: 14 residues. V lost 3 bases to trimming and J lost 8 bases, with 14 bases between them.

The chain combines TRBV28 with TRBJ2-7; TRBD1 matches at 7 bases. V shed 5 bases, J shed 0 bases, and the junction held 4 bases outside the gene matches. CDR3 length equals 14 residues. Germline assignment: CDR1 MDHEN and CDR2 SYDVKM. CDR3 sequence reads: CASSARDSSYEQYF. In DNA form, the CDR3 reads TGTGCCAGCAGTGCCCGGGACAGCTCCTACGAGCAGTACTTC.

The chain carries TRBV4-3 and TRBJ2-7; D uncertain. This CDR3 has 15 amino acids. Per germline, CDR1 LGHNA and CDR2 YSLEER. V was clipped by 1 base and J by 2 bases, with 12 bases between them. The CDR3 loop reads CASSQVFSWAYEQYF. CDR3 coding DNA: TGCGCCAGCAGCCAAGTTTTCAGTTGGGCCTACGAGCAGTACTTC.